The next 16 T cell receptor beta chains were all read from a single sample in a study of shared clonotypes between healthy human individuals. This table comes from immunoSEQ multiplex PCR, and its TCRdb copy is limited to in-frame clones, with some not included. In the table there are roughly 720,000 clones, about 90% of which are singletons. Sequencing was performed on memory CD8+ T cells from PBMCs. Subset: CD45RO+ cells pooled with CCR7-negative TemRA cells. The receptors were gathered from a man aged 18 to 29 in good health. Some clones in this sample may be carry-over from other donors' samples.

V is TRBV5-1 and J is TRBJ2-7; D remains ambiguous. The CDR3 runs to 14 residues. V lost 0 bases to trimming and J lost 5 bases, with 12 bases between them. Germline lookup yields CDR1 SGHRS and CDR2 YFSETQ. The CDR3 reads CASSLELPHDEQYF. CDR3 bases: TGCGCCAGCAGCTTGGAGCTTCCCCACGACGAGCAGTACTTC.

A note on this clone: The sample carries other DNA sequences with the same CDR3. This sequence joins TRBV4-2 and TRBJ2-7, with a possible D match to TRBD2 (5 bases). Germline V lookup: CDR1 LGHNA, CDR2 YNFKEQ. V lost 1 base to trimming and J lost 3 bases, with 7 bases between them. This CDR3 region has 13 residues. In DNA form, the CDR3 reads TGTGCCAGCAGCCAAGGAGGAGGCTACGAGCAGTACTTC. Amino acid sequence: CASSQGGGYEQYF.

The V call is TRBV15, the J call TRBJ2-1; D gene uncertain. Germline V gene lookup returns CDR1 LNHNV and CDR2 YYDKDF (reference sequence). V gave up 0 bases and J gave up 2 bases, with 8 bases separating them. The CDR3 is 15 residues long. The CDR3 DNA sequence: TGTGCCACCAGCAGAGATGGCGGCACCTACAATGAGCAGTTCTTC. This codes for CATSRDGGTYNEQFF.

CDR3 bases: TGTGCCAGCAAAGTGCTCGAGGGCTACACCTTC. This codes for CASKVLEGYTF. This chain joins TRBV2 and TRBJ1-2; D is ambiguous. The CDR3 has 11 residues. Deletions cut 7 bases from V and 8 bases from J, with 11 bases between. Looked up from germline, CDR1 is SNHLY and CDR2 is FYNNEI.

The chain is built from TRBV28 and TRBJ1-1; D gene ambiguous. Trimming shortened V by 6 bases and J by 1 base, and 12 bases separated the two germline ends. This CDR3 comprises 14 residues. CDR1 is MDHEN, CDR2 SYDVKM, per germline. CDR3 region: CASRPRVKNTEAFF. CDR3 DNA sequence: TGTGCCAGCAGGCCACGTGTAAAGAACACTGAAGCTTTCTTT.

Here the CDR3 DNA reads TGTGCCAGCAGTACTGACAGCTACTACGAGCAGTACTTC. As protein: CASSTDSYYEQYF. The chain carries TRBV25-1 and TRBJ2-5; a possible D gene is TRBD1 (5 bases). The J call may be in error: the DNA end matches TRBJ2-7 better. CDR3 length: 13 residues. In germline, CDR1 is MGHDK, CDR2 SYGVNS.

On this clone itself: The identical CDR3 is also encoded by other nucleotide sequences in the sample. V gene TRBV5-6 combines with J gene TRBJ2-7, with D hard to call. Germline CDR1 is SGHDT and CDR2 is YYEEEE. This CDR3 is 13 amino acids long. The V and J ends lost 0 bases and 3 bases respectively, with 7 bases between them. CDR3 sequence: CASSLGASYEQYF. The CDR3 DNA sequence: TGTGCCAGCAGCTTGGGGGCCAGCTACGAGCAGTACTTC. The variable domain in full, completed from reference TRBV5-6 and TRBJ2-7, reads DAGVTQSPTHLIKTRGQQVTLRCSPKSGHDTVSWYQQALGQGPQFIFQYYEEEERQRGNFPDRFSGHQFPNYSSELNVNALLLGDSALYLCASSLGASYEQYFGPGTRLTVT.

This clone turned up a few times. V usage is TRBV4-1 and J usage is TRBJ1-1, with a tentative D call TRBD1 (5 bases). Trimming stripped 8 bases from V and 1 base from J, with 5 bases between. CDR3 size: 11 residues. Germline V gives CDR1 MGHRA, CDR2 YSYEKL. CDR3 nucleotides: TGCGCCAGCCAGGGGAACACTGAAGCTTTCTTT. As protein: CASQGNTEAFF.

This chain links TRBV6-5 with TRBJ2-7; D remains ambiguous. In germline, CDR1 is MNHEY, CDR2 SVGAGI. The CDR3 extends over 13 amino acids. V lost 0 bases, J lost 5 bases, and 8 bases lay in between. The CDR3 sequence is CASSYSINHEQYF. CDR3 DNA sequence: TGTGCCAGCAGTTACTCGATTAATCACGAGCAGTACTTC.

The V and J genes are TRBV30 and TRBJ2-6, with 14 bases identical to TRBD2. This CDR3 contains 21 residues. J was trimmed by 0 bases and V by 3 bases; bases with no gene match: 13. Germline CDR1 GTSNPN, CDR2 SVGIG (reference sequence). CDR3 loop: CAWRGNPWTSGRSSGANVLTF. In nucleotides, the CDR3 is TGTGCCTGGAGAGGAAACCCGTGGACTAGCGGGAGGAGCTCTGGGGCCAACGTCCTGACTTTC.

This chain links TRBV11-2 with TRBJ2-7; 7 bases are shared with TRBD2. V gave up 2 bases and J gave up 0 bases; unmatched junction bases: 13. The CDR3 length is 18 residues. Germline CDR1 SGHAT, CDR2 FQNNGV. The chain's CDR3 is CASSLLGLVGGGSYEQYF. CDR3 in DNA: TGTGCCAGCAGCTTATTAGGTCTTGTGGGCGGGGGCTCCTACGAGCAGTACTTC. Based on the CDR3 plus reference TRBV11-2 and TRBJ2-7, the full variable domain is EAGVAQSPRYKIIEKRQSVAFWCNPISGHATLYWYQQILGQGPKLLIQFQNNGVVDDSQLPKDRFSAERLKGVDSTLKIQPAKLEDSAVYLCASSLLGLVGGGSYEQYFGPGTRLTVT.

The rearrangement links TRBV6-5 to TRBJ2-1; 8 nucleotides agree with TRBD2. V dropped 0 bases and J dropped 7; count of bases not matched to a gene: 8. The length of the CDR3 is 16 residues. Looked up from germline, CDR1 is MNHEY and CDR2 is SVGAGI. DNA of the CDR3: TGTGCCAGCAGTTACTCGAGAAGCGGGAGTAAGAATGAGCAGTTCTTC. Amino acid sequence: CASSYSRSGSKNEQFF.

V gene TRBV7-8 combines with J gene TRBJ1-1; no definite D call. Trimming shortened V by 5 bases and J by 4 bases, and 17 bases separated the two germline ends. Germline loops: CDR1 SGHVS, CDR2 FQNEAQ. The CDR3 is 15 amino acids. The CDR3 DNA reads TGTGCCAGCAGCCCCCAAGGATGGCCGGGCACTGAAGCTTTCTTT. As protein: CASSPQGWPGTEAFF.

This clone showed up just once. The sample contains more than one DNA sequence encoding this CDR3. The V call is TRBV9, the J call TRBJ2-3, with 12 bases that match TRBD2. This CDR3 spans 16 amino acids. V was pared by 0 bases and J by 3 bases, with 2 bases of the junction left unmatched. Germline V gives CDR1 SGDLS, CDR2 YYNGEE. CDR3 nucleotides: TGTGCCAGCAGCGTAGCCGGGACTAGCGGGACAGATACGCAGTATTTT. It yields the protein CASSVAGTSGTDTQYF.

In its sample, this clone was seen once. The V call is TRBV5-1, the J call TRBJ2-6, with 7 bases that match TRBD1. The germline V gene has CDR1 SGHRS and CDR2 YFSETQ. V was pared by 5 bases and J by 2 bases, with 4 bases of the junction left unmatched. This CDR3 region has 15 residues. The CDR3 loop is CASRRQGPGANVLTF. The DNA of the CDR3 is TGCGCCAGCAGGAGACAGGGCCCTGGGGCCAACGTCCTGACTTTC.

The chain has TRBV27 and TRBJ2-3; D remains ambiguous. The CDR3 spans 15 residues. Germline V gene lookup returns CDR1 MNHEY and CDR2 SMNVEV (reference sequence). Trimming took 0 bases from V and 0 from J, leaving 7 bases between them. The CDR3 nucleotides read TGTGCCAGCAGTTTATCTGCCGGCAGCACAGATACGCAGTATTTT. Its protein product is CASSLSAGSTDTQYF.